This T cell receptor (beta chain) emerged from a study of Graves' ophthalmopathy and Graves' hyperthyroidism. About the study: Pretreatment peripheral blood was obtained at initial diagnosis. Study conclusions and caveats: Appearing in blood as well were most expanded thyroid clonotypes above 0.001 frequency.

In its sample, this clonotype was seen a few times. What it binds is unknown. Reliance was placed on clinical symptoms, serum thyroxine, TRAb, thyroid ultrasound and orbital computed tomography for diagnosis. Amplification of TCR beta CDR3 regions used RNA transcripts. RT-PCR was first run with HTBI primers, then multiplex PCR in a second round. TCRdb reanalysed the multiplex PCR reads using MiXCR and keeps one entry per CDR3 protein. The sample shows 600,000 to 950,000 distinct CDR3 sequences, 40% of them seen only once. Per germline, CDR1 SEHNR and CDR2 FQNEAQ (reference sequence). This CDR3 has 11 residues. The ends were cut back, 5 bases at V and 7 bases at J, with 8 bases in the middle.

Sequencing was carried out using peripheral blood. The TCR sequence derives from an adult man with Graves' ophthalmopathy. The chain couples TRBV7-9 to TRBJ2-5; D unresolved. For the CDR3, the DNA is TGTGCCAGCAGCCGCAAGGGGACCCAGTACTTC. This encodes CASSRKGTQYF.